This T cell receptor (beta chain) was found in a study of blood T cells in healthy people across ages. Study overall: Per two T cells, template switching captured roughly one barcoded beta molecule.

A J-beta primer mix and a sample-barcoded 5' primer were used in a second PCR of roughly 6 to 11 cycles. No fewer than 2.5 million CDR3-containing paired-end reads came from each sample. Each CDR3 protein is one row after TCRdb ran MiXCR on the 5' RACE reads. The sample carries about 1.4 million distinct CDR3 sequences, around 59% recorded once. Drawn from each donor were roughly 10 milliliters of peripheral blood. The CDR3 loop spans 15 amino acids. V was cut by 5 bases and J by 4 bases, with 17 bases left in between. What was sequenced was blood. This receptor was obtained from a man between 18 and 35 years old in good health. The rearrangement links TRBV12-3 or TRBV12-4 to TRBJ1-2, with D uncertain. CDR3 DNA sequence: TGTGCCAGCAGTCCGGGGTCCCACGTCGCCTATGGCTACACCTTC. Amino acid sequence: CASSPGSHVAYGYTF.